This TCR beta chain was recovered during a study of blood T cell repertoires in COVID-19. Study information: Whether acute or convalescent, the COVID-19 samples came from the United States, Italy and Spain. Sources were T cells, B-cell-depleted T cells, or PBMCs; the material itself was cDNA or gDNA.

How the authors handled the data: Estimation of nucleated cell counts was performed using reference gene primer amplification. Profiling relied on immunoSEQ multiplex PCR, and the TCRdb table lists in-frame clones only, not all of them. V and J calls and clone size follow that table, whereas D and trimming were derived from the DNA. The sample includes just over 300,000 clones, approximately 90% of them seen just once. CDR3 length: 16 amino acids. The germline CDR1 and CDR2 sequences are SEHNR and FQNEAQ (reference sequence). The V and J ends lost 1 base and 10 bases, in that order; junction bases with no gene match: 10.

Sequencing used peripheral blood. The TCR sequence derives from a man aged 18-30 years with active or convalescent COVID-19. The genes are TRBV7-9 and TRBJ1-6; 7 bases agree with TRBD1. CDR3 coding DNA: TGTGCCAGCAGCTTAGTATCAGGGGGTAGAGGATCACCCCTCCACTTT. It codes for CASSLVSGGRGSPLHF.